These 17 T cell receptor beta chains share one sample of origin, sequenced in a study of shared clonotypes between healthy human individuals. CD8 cells classed as naive were CD45RO-negative and positively selected for CCR7, excluding terminally differentiated effector memory CD45RA+ cells. Assay: immunoSEQ multiplex PCR; the TCRdb copy retains only in-frame clones and omits some. The repertoire holds approximately 600,000 clones, with 85% to 95% as singletons. The sample was naive CD8+ T cells sorted from blood. Receptors originate from a young woman in good health.

V is TRBV15 and J is TRBJ1-4; D is uncertain. CDR1 is LNHNV and CDR2 is YYDKDF in the germline V gene (reference sequence). The CDR3 sequence is 15 residues long. Trimming removed 8 bases from V and 6 bases from J, with 19 bases in between. The DNA for the CDR3 is TGTGCCACCGTCGACTTACGCGGGGTGGATGAAAAACTGTTTTTT. This translates into CATVDLRGVDEKLFF.

V usage is TRBV27 and J usage is TRBJ2-5; D tentatively fits TRBD1 or TRBD2 (5 bases each). Germline loops: CDR1 MNHEY, CDR2 SMNVEV (reference sequence). CDR3 size: 11 residues. The V and J ends lost 11 bases and 11 bases respectively, with 18 bases between them. CDR3 nucleotide sequence: TGTGCCGCCGGGGACGCCCTGGAGCAGTACTTC. Protein product: CAAGDALEQYF.

The chain links TRBV9 to TRBJ2-2; 10 bases map to TRBD2. CDR1 and CDR2 (germline): SGDLS, YYNGEE. The J segment lost 7 bases and the V segment lost 2 bases, leaving 8 bases of the junction unmatched. The CDR3 runs 16 residues. CDR3 DNA: TGTGCCAGCAGCGTCCAAATAGCGGGAGGCGACGGGGAGCTGTTTTTT. Residues: CASSVQIAGGDGELFF.

The V call is TRBV27, the J call TRBJ2-2, with D perhaps TRBD1 or TRBD2 (5 bases each). This CDR3 region has 13 residues. The germline V and J ends were trimmed by 5 bases and 4 bases, with 8 bases remaining between them. Germline CDR1 is MNHEY and CDR2 is SMNVEV (reference sequence). Here the CDR3 reads CASSPGATGELFF. The CDR3 region has the DNA TGTGCCAGCAGTCCCGGGGCCACCGGGGAGCTGTTTTTT.

The rearrangement uses TRBV27 and TRBJ1-1, with 8 bases lining up with TRBD1. V trimming: 5 bases; J trimming: 4 bases; junction bases outside the gene matches: 3. The CDR3 has 13 amino acids. From germline, CDR1 is MNHEY and CDR2 SMNVEV (reference sequence). In nucleotides, the CDR3 is TGTGCCAGCAGTGTCGGACAGGGCACTGAAGCTTTCTTT. This sequence encodes CASSVGQGTEAFF.

The chain uses TRBV18 and TRBJ2-1, with D hard to call. The CDR3 length is 12 residues. Between the trimmed V and J ends, which lost 6 bases and 4 bases, there was a span of 7 bases. Germline CDR1 is KGHSH and CDR2 is LQKENI. The CDR3 region is CASSLDYNEQFF. Here the CDR3 DNA reads TGTGCCAGCTCCCTAGATTACAATGAGCAGTTCTTC.

Notes on this clone: The same CDR3 is also encoded by other DNA sequences in this sample. The chain recombines TRBV27 with TRBJ2-1, with unresolved D. Trimming stripped 1 base from V and 6 bases from J, with 4 bases between. The CDR3 extends over 12 amino acids. Germline V gives CDR1 MNHEY, CDR2 SMNVEV (reference sequence). The CDR3 DNA reads as TGTGCCAGCAGTTTATACGGCAATGAGCAGTTCTTC. Translated, it gives CASSLYGNEQFF.

The J gene is TRBJ2-2, the V gene TRBV5-6, with D tentatively TRBD2 (5 bases). Germline assignment: CDR1 SGHDT and CDR2 YYEEEE. V shed 4 bases and J shed 7 bases, with 8 bases lying between them. The CDR3 has 12 residues. CDR3 protein: CASSPRDGELFF. The DNA for the CDR3 is TGTGCCAGCAGCCCGAGGGACGGGGAGCTGTTTTTT.

This chain uses TRBV10-3 with TRBJ2-1; 8 nucleotides line up with TRBD2. Germline CDR1 ENHRY, CDR2 SYGVKD. The CDR3 sequence is 15 residues long. With 4 bases clipped from V and 9 bases from J, the junction kept 11 bases outside the gene matches. CDR3 DNA: TGTGCCATCAGTGGCCAGCGGGAGATAGTGGGTGAGCAGTTCTTC. Its protein product is CAISGQREIVGEQFF.

J is TRBJ2-7 and V is TRBV6-5, with D possibly being TRBD2 (5 bases). This CDR3 has 11 amino acids. Germline CDR1 and CDR2: MNHEY and SVGAGI. V dropped 5 bases and J dropped 6 bases, with 8 bases sitting between them. For the CDR3, the DNA is TGTGCCAGCAGTCACGGAGGCGAGCAGTACTTC. It specifies CASSHGGEQYF.

CDR3 DNA: TGTGCCAGCAGCTTTAGCGGGAGTTTCTCCTACAATGAGCAGTTCTTC. Amino acids: CASSFSGSFSYNEQFF. The chain couples TRBV9 to TRBJ2-1; TRBD2 matches 9 bases. V lost 4 bases to trimming and J lost 0 bases; unmatched junction nucleotides: 5. Germline V gene data show CDR1 as SGDLS and CDR2 as YYNGEE. This CDR3 spans 16 amino acids.

The CDR3: CASSFGTSGMNEQFF. The CDR3 coding sequence is TGTGCCAGCAGTTTCGGGACTAGCGGGATGAATGAGCAGTTCTTC. This chain links TRBV27 with TRBJ2-1, with 13 positions matching TRBD2. Germline CDR1 and CDR2: MNHEY and SMNVEV (reference sequence). V lost 3 bases and J lost 7; bases outside the gene matches: 3. This CDR3 has 15 amino acids.

The chain combines TRBV7-8 with TRBJ2-7; 8 bases align to TRBD1. Trimming removed 7 bases from V and 5 bases from J; junction bases left unmatched: 13. Germline V gene sequence: CDR1 SGHVS, CDR2 FQNEAQ. This CDR3 region has 15 residues. The CDR3 DNA reads as TGTGCCAGCACCATATCAGGGGGCGCCGGGGACGAGCAGTACTTC. It translates to CASTISGGAGDEQYF.

This clone appeared a single time. The chain employs TRBV5-1 and TRBJ2-2; 7 bases align to TRBD1. The J segment lost 6 bases and the V segment lost 4 bases, leaving 6 bases of the junction unmatched. CDR3 length equals 14 residues. Per the germline V gene, CDR1 is SGHRS and CDR2 is YFSETQ. CDR3: CASSQTGVPGELFF. In DNA form, the CDR3 reads TGCGCCAGCAGCCAAACAGGGGTCCCCGGGGAGCTGTTTTTT.

This clone was detected only once. The rearrangement uses TRBV28 and TRBJ2-5; D ambiguous. The CDR3 is 13 residues long. V lost 8 bases and J lost 5, with 15 bases in between. Germline-derived CDR1 and CDR2 are MDHEN and SYDVKM. CDR3 DNA: TGTGCCAGCTCCCAGGAAAGATCGGAGACCCAGTACTTC. Protein product: CASSQERSETQYF.

The chain joins TRBV5-8 to TRBJ1-4, with 8 bases aligning to TRBD1. V dropped 4 bases and J dropped 6; count of bases not matched to a gene: 8. CDR3 length equals 15 residues. Germline V gene sequence: CDR1 SGHTS, CDR2 YDEGEE. Here the CDR3 DNA reads TGTGCCAGCAGCATACGACAGGGGATGGATGAAAAACTGTTTTTT. Translation: CASSIRQGMDEKLFF.

V is TRBV7-9 and J is TRBJ2-7; no firm D call. CDR3 size: 13 residues. Germline V gives CDR1 SEHNR, CDR2 FQNEAQ (reference sequence). The V and J ends lost 5 bases and 2 bases respectively, with 10 bases between them. CDR3 bases: TGTGCCAGCAGCCCCCACGGAACCTACGAGCAGTACTTC. Protein: CASSPHGTYEQYF. Complete variable domain (other parts from reference TRBV7-9 and TRBJ2-7): DTGVSQNPRHKITKRGQNVTFRCDPISEHNRLYWYRQTLGQGPEFLTYFQNEAQLEKSRLLSDRFSAERPKGSFSTLEIQRTEQGDSAMYLCASSPHGTYEQYFGPGTRLTVT.